These 22 T cell receptor beta chains originate from one sample sequenced in a study of blood T cell repertoires in COVID-19. Using immunoSEQ multiplex PCR, the repertoire was profiled, and TCRdb retains in-frame clones only, with some absent. The sample consists of about 200,000 clones, around 84% of them appearing once. Sequenced: peripheral blood. The receptors were sampled from a human donor in a cohort sampled during active COVID-19.

The V gene is TRBV27, the J gene TRBJ2-6; possible D gene TRBD2, 6 bases. The length of the CDR3 is 16 residues. Trimming stripped 5 bases from V and 4 bases from J, with 15 bases between. Germline lookup yields CDR1 MNHEY and CDR2 SMNVEV (reference sequence). The CDR3 reads CASSRVGTAGANVLTF. In nucleotides, the CDR3 is TGTGCCAGCAGTCGCGTAGGGACTGCGGGGGCCAACGTCCTGACTTTC.

The rearrangement joins TRBV18 to TRBJ2-7, with 7 bases identical to TRBD2. Germline V gene data show CDR1 as KGHSH and CDR2 as LQKENI. V lost 4 bases and J lost 2; bases outside the gene matches: 2. The CDR3 length is 13 residues. CDR3 nucleotides: TGTGCCAGCTCACGAGGACTAGCCTACGAGCAGTACTTC. It yields the protein CASSRGLAYEQYF.

V usage is TRBV10-3 and J usage is TRBJ2-2; 8 bases are a match to TRBD1. Trimming cost V 6 bases and J 8 bases; bases outside gene matches: 5. Germline loops: CDR1 ENHRY, CDR2 SYGVKD. CDR3 length: 13 residues. The CDR3 DNA follows: TGTGCCATCAGGACAGGGGAAGGAGGGGAGCTGTTTTTT. Translated, it gives CAIRTGEGGELFF.

The table lists this clone with a count of one. V usage is TRBV4-1 and J usage is TRBJ2-3; TRBD2 agrees at 9 bases. The CDR3 extends over 15 amino acids. Unmatched junction bases numbered 5, after V lost 4 bases and J lost 3 bases. In germline, CDR1 is MGHRA, CDR2 YSYEKL. CDR3 sequence (DNA): TGCGCCAGCAGCCCCTTAGCGGGAGAGACAGATACGCAGTATTTT. It specifies CASSPLAGETDTQYF.

This clone was seen a handful of times. V and J are TRBV19 and TRBJ1-5; 7 bases align to TRBD1. The CDR3 runs 15 residues. Germline CDR1 LNHDA, CDR2 SQIVND (reference sequence). With V trimmed by 1 base and J by 5 bases, 5 bases remained unmatched. The CDR3 DNA sequence: TGTGCCAGTAGTATAGTGGGGACAGAGCATCAGCCCCAGCATTTT. Translation gives CASSIVGTEHQPQHF.

This chain joins TRBV5-1 and TRBJ2-7, with 11 positions matching TRBD2. Germline CDR1 and CDR2: SGHRS and YFSETQ. The CDR3 sequence is 15 residues long. With V trimmed by 5 bases and J by 0 bases, 4 bases remained unmatched. CDR3 coding DNA: TGCGCCAGCAGTGGGACTAGCGGTATCTCCTACGAGCAGTACTTC. Its translation: CASSGTSGISYEQYF.

The chain joins TRBV2 to TRBJ2-2; the D is unclear. Per the germline V gene, CDR1 is SNHLY and CDR2 is FYNNEI. The CDR3 length is 12 residues. V lost 6 bases and J lost 6, with 8 bases in between. The CDR3 region is CASRWAAGELFF. CDR3 DNA: TGTGCCAGCAGGTGGGCAGCCGGGGAGCTGTTTTTT.

This sequence joins TRBV19 and TRBJ1-5; 8 nucleotides agree with TRBD1. The junction had 4 bases not matched to a gene; V was cut back by 3 bases and J by 0 bases. The germline CDR1 and CDR2 sequences are LNHDA and SQIVND (reference sequence). The CDR3 loop spans 16 amino acids. The CDR3 nucleotides read TGTGCCAGTAGTATTCAGGGACAGGTTAGCAATCAGCCCCAGCATTTT. Translated, it gives CASSIQGQVSNQPQHF.

The chain uses TRBV10-1 and TRBJ2-7, with TRBD2 as a possible D gene (5 bases). Trimming removed 3 bases from V and 3 bases from J, with 12 bases in between. There are 14 residues in the CDR3. Germline V lookup: CDR1 WNHNN, CDR2 SYGVQD (reference sequence). The CDR3: CASSEAPRGYEQYF. The CDR3 DNA sequence: TGCGCCAGCAGTGAAGCCCCCCGGGGCTACGAGCAGTACTTC.

V gene TRBV28 combines with J gene TRBJ2-7, with 8 bases that match TRBD1. The CDR3 is made up of 14 amino acids. Germline V gene sequence: CDR1 MDHEN, CDR2 SYDVKM. V lost 5 bases to trimming and J lost 4 bases; unmatched junction nucleotides: 7. CDR3 DNA sequence: TGTGCCAGCAGTCTGGACAGGGTGGCGTACGAGCAGTACTTC. Protein: CASSLDRVAYEQYF. Full variable domain (rest looked up from reference TRBV28 and TRBJ2-7): DVKVTQSSRYLVKRTGEKVFLECVQDMDHENMFWYRQDPGLGLRLIYFSYDVKMKEKGDIPEGYSVSREKKERFSLILESASTNQTSMYLCASSLDRVAYEQYFGPGTRLTVT.

The chain couples TRBV19 to TRBJ2-3; 7 bases agree with TRBD2. There are 15 residues in the CDR3. Germline-derived CDR1 and CDR2 are LNHDA and SQIVND (reference sequence). V shed 5 bases and J 1 base; nucleotides not matched to a gene: 6. The CDR3 coding sequence is TGTGCCAGTAGTCGGCGGGAGAAGGGCACAGATACGCAGTATTTT. Protein product: CASSRREKGTDTQYF.

V usage is TRBV4-1 and J usage is TRBJ2-7; possible D gene TRBD1, 5 bases. Between the trimmed V and J ends, which lost 0 bases and 7 bases, there was a span of 16 bases. Germline V lookup: CDR1 MGHRA, CDR2 YSYEKL. This CDR3 has 15 amino acids. The CDR3 protein is CASSQDLRAEWEQYF. The CDR3, as DNA: TGCGCCAGCAGCCAAGACCTCAGGGCGGAATGGGAGCAGTACTTC.

This chain uses TRBV28 with TRBJ2-1, with D tentatively TRBD2 (5 bases). The germline V gene encodes CDR1 MDHEN and CDR2 SYDVKM. The CDR3 covers 15 residues. The germline V and J ends were trimmed by 2 bases and 3 bases, with 11 bases remaining between them. CDR3 sequence reads: CASSLMGSDYNEQFF. The CDR3 coding sequence is TGTGCCAGCAGTTTAATGGGTAGCGACTACAATGAGCAGTTCTTC. The full variable domain, rest sourced from reference TRBV28 and TRBJ2-1, is DVKVTQSSRYLVKRTGEKVFLECVQDMDHENMFWYRQDPGLGLRLIYFSYDVKMKEKGDIPEGYSVSREKKERFSLILESASTNQTSMYLCASSLMGSDYNEQFFGPGTRLTVL.

The rearrangement joins TRBV27 to TRBJ2-7; D not resolved. Germline-derived CDR1 and CDR2 are MNHEY and SMNVEV (reference sequence). With 3 bases removed from V and 3 bases from J, the gap between germline ends came to 12 bases. The CDR3 runs to 14 residues. The CDR3 coding sequence is TGTGCCAGCAGTTTGGCGGTGACGGGCTACGAGCAGTACTTC. Protein product: CASSLAVTGYEQYF.

This sequence joins TRBV11-3 and TRBJ2-2; 10 bases align to TRBD2. Losses at the gene ends were 4 bases for V and 2 bases for J; bases not matched to a gene: 7. The CDR3 covers 17 residues. Germline V gives CDR1 SGHNT, CDR2 YENEEA. The CDR3 reads CASSSPGTSVNTGELFF. The CDR3 DNA is TGTGCCAGCAGCTCGCCCGGGACTAGCGTAAACACCGGGGAGCTGTTTTTT.

This CDR3 is CASSIGTWEYNEQFF. The CDR3 DNA sequence: TGTGCCAGTAGTATTGGTACGTGGGAGTACAATGAGCAGTTCTTC. The genes are TRBV19 and TRBJ2-1; TRBD2 might be the D (5 bases). CDR1 LNHDA and CDR2 SQIVND come from the germline V gene (reference sequence). This CDR3 is built from 15 residues. The V end lost 3 bases, the J end lost 4 bases, and 13 bases lay between the germline ends.

This clone was detected a few times. The V call is TRBV9, the J call TRBJ1-2; TRBD1 agrees at 8 bases. Trimming took 4 bases from V and 7 from J; bases not matched to a gene: 6. The CDR3 contains 13 residues. Germline V gene data show CDR1 as SGDLS and CDR2 as YYNGEE. CDR3 protein: CASSPTGARGYTF. In DNA, the CDR3 is TGTGCCAGCAGCCCGACAGGGGCACGTGGCTACACCTTC. The full variable domain, with the rest looked up from reference TRBV9 and TRBJ1-2, is DSGVTQTPKHLITATGQRVTLRCSPRSGDLSVYWYQQSLDQGLQFLIQYYNGEERAKGNILERFSAQQFPDLHSELNLSSLELGDSALYFCASSPTGARGYTFGSGTRLTVV.

V and J are TRBV5-1 and TRBJ1-1; the D is unclear. CDR1 is SGHRS and CDR2 is YFSETQ in the germline V gene. This CDR3 contains 15 residues. Trimming removed 0 bases at V and 0 bases at J, with 9 bases between. The DNA for the CDR3 is TGCGCCAGCAGCTTGGTCCCCGGGGTGAACACTGAAGCTTTCTTT. Protein product: CASSLVPGVNTEAFF.

The genes are TRBV10-3 and TRBJ2-5, with D unresolved. Trimming removed 0 bases at V and 3 bases at J, with 8 bases between. CDR3 length: 14 residues. Germline loops: CDR1 ENHRY, CDR2 SYGVKD. The CDR3, as DNA: TGTGCCATCAGTGAGTCAACTGAGAAAGAGACCCAGTACTTC. Residues: CAISESTEKETQYF.

The rearrangement links TRBV28 to TRBJ2-7; D unresolved. Germline CDR1 is MDHEN and CDR2 is SYDVKM. This CDR3 comprises 14 residues. Deletions cut 4 bases from V and 2 bases from J, with 12 bases between. The DNA of the CDR3 is TGTGCCAGCAGTTCCGTATCCCCCCCCTACGAGCAGTACTTC. It yields the protein CASSSVSPPYEQYF.

V is TRBV27 and J is TRBJ1-5; D is undetermined. The CDR3 runs to 13 residues. Trimming removed 5 bases at V and 6 bases at J, with 11 bases between. Germline V CDR1 and CDR2: MNHEY, SMNVEV (reference sequence). CDR3 sequence reads: CASSHRSGQPQHF. The DNA for the CDR3 is TGTGCCAGCAGTCACCGGTCGGGTCAGCCCCAGCATTTT.

The V call is TRBV11-2, the J call TRBJ1-3; D is uncertain. Germline CDR1 reads SGHAT; CDR2 reads FQNNGV. The CDR3 covers 18 residues. V was shortened by 1 base and J by 0 bases, with 16 bases between the two germline ends. CDR3: CASSLGFSLPLSGNTIYF. CDR3 DNA: TGTGCCAGCAGCTTAGGTTTTAGCTTGCCCCTCTCTGGAAACACCATATATTTT.